Below, 17 T cell receptor beta chains from the same sample are listed, as sequenced in a study of human T cells and chemical hapten exposure. MiXCR, run by TCRdb on the RACE reads, gives a single entry per CDR3 protein. There are tens of thousands of distinct CDR3 sequences in the sample; 7.5% to 10% occur only once, and over 3% lies in the top ten. This sample's time point: patch test 1, 2 weeks after DPC sensitization. Specified treatment: therapeutic diphenylcyclopropenone sensitization with weekly scalp DPC. Sequencing was performed on whole blood, taken in connection with sensitization to the hapten diphenylcyclopropenone (DPC). All receptors derive from a woman between 35 and 50 years old with alopecia areata. Some clones in this sample may be carry-over from other donors' samples.

The chain combines TRBV25-1 with TRBJ1-2; D gene ambiguous. Trimming cost V 2 bases and J 1 base, with 8 bases left between them. Germline CDR1 reads MGHDK; CDR2 reads SYGVNS. This CDR3 has 14 residues. CDR3 protein: CASSELRVNYGYTF. In nucleotides, the CDR3 is TGTGCCAGCAGTGAACTGCGGGTTAACTATGGCTACACCTTC.

In its sample, this clonotype was seen many times. The V and J genes are TRBV29-1 and TRBJ2-5, with 9 bases that match TRBD2. Unmatched junction bases numbered 6, after V lost 5 bases and J lost 5 bases. The length of the CDR3 is 13 residues. CDR1 and CDR2 from the germline V gene are SQVTM and ANQGSEA. DNA of the CDR3: TGCAGCGTTCCGGGACTAGCATGGGAGACCCAGTACTTC. Residues: CSVPGLAWETQYF.

This clonotype was detected ten times or more. The V gene is TRBV29-1, the J gene TRBJ1-5, with 12 bases matching TRBD1. The CDR3 spans 12 residues. Germline V gives CDR1 SQVTM, CDR2 ANQGSEA. Here the CDR3 reads CTGTGGDQPQHF. In DNA form, the CDR3 reads TGCACCGGGACAGGGGGCGATCAGCCCCAGCATTTT.

The V and J genes are TRBV27 and TRBJ1-2; 7 bases are a match to TRBD1. The CDR3 totals 16 residues. CDR1 is MNHEY, CDR2 SMNVEV, per germline (reference sequence). Losses at the gene ends were 4 bases for V and 5 bases for J; bases not matched to a gene: 13. The CDR3 reads CASSSVMDRSLYGYTF. The CDR3 region has the DNA TGTGCCAGCAGTTCGGTTATGGACAGGTCCCTGTATGGCTACACCTTC.

Only a few counts were recorded for this clonotype. The V and J genes are TRBV12-3 or TRBV12-4 and TRBJ2-3; D possibly uses TRBD1 or TRBD2 (5 bases each). The CDR3 is 16 amino acids. Trimming removed 5 bases at V and 3 bases at J, with 18 bases between. For the CDR3, the DNA is TGTGCCAGCAGTCCGATGGCAGGGAGAGTTACAGATACGCAGTATTTT. This sequence encodes CASSPMAGRVTDTQYF.

This clonotype showed up just a few times. V gene TRBV4-3 combines with J gene TRBJ2-3, with D possibly matching TRBD2 (6 bases). Germline values: CDR1 LGHNA, CDR2 YSLEER. The CDR3 extends over 14 amino acids. The V end lost 3 bases, the J end lost 2 bases, and 9 bases lay between the germline ends. The DNA of the CDR3 is TGCGCCAGCAGCCATACTAGCAACACAGATACGCAGTATTTT. It is translated as CASSHTSNTDTQYF.

In its sample, this clonotype was seen many times. The V gene is TRBV6-2 or TRBV6-3, the J gene TRBJ1-1; tentative D call: TRBD1 (6 bases). The CDR3 consists of 15 residues. CDR1 and CDR2 from the germline V gene are MNHEY and SVGEGT. V was clipped by 6 bases and J by 0 bases, with 14 bases between them. CDR3 residues: CASRAPGHLNTEAFF. CDR3 DNA: TGTGCCAGCAGAGCTCCGGGACATCTGAACACTGAAGCTTTCTTT.

This sequence joins TRBV6-2 or TRBV6-3 and TRBJ1-2, with D possibly matching TRBD1 (5 bases). This CDR3 comprises 18 residues. V shed 0 bases and J shed 0 bases, with 17 bases lying between them. CDR1 MNHEY and CDR2 SVGEGT come from the germline V gene. The chain's CDR3 is CASSYSTGLTTPNYGYTF. In nucleotides, the CDR3 is TGTGCCAGCAGTTACTCGACGGGACTTACGACCCCTAACTATGGCTACACCTTC.

This chain links TRBV10-2 with TRBJ1-1; D possibly corresponds to TRBD1 (5 bases). The CDR3 runs 13 residues. The V gene's germline CDR1 is WSHSY and CDR2 SAAADI. Between the trimmed V and J ends, which lost 8 bases and 6 bases, there was a span of 16 bases. The CDR3 loop reads CASRDWGLAEAFF. As DNA, the CDR3 is TGCGCCAGCCGGGACTGGGGTTTGGCTGAAGCTTTCTTT.

This clonotype was recorded at least ten times. The CDR3, as DNA: TGTGCCAGCAGCCGGACTAGCGGGGGGGCCTTCGATGAGCAGTTCTTC. Amino acids: CASSRTSGGAFDEQFF. The chain is built from TRBV11-1 and TRBJ2-1, with 15 bases that match TRBD2. Germline V gene sequence: CDR1 SGHAT, CDR2 FQDESV (reference sequence). With 5 bases clipped from V and 8 bases from J, the junction kept 7 bases outside the gene matches. CDR3 length: 16 amino acids. Drawing the rest from reference TRBV11-1 and TRBJ2-1, the complete variable domain is EAEVAQSPRYKITEKSQAVAFWCDPISGHATLYWYRQILGQGPELLVQFQDESVVDDSQLPKDRFSAERLKGVDSTLKIQPAELGDSAMYLCASSRTSGGAFDEQFFGPGTRLTVL.

This clonotype was counted between two and nine times. This chain uses TRBV19 with TRBJ2-3; D not certain. Trimming removed 7 bases from V and 0 bases from J, with 8 bases in between. CDR1 is LNHDA and CDR2 is SQIVND in the germline V gene (reference sequence). The CDR3 has 13 amino acids. CDR3 loop: CASTVGSTDTQYF. CDR3 nucleotide sequence: TGTGCCAGTACGGTCGGTAGCACAGATACGCAGTATTTT.

DNA for the CDR3: TGTGCCATCAGAAAGACAGGGAATCCGAACACTGAAGCTTTCTTT. Its protein is CAIRKTGNPNTEAFF. The chain is built from TRBV10-3 and TRBJ1-1; 7 nucleotides line up with TRBD1. The CDR3 covers 15 residues. Germline V gene data show CDR1 as ENHRY and CDR2 as SYGVKD. Germline trimming cut 6 bases from V and 1 base from J; bases unmatched to any gene: 8.

This clonotype was counted only a few times. This chain joins TRBV11-2 and TRBJ2-2; D is perhaps TRBD2 (5 bases). Germline lookup yields CDR1 SGHAT and CDR2 FQNNGV. V was pared by 5 bases and J by 6 bases, with 10 bases between. The CDR3 extends over 13 amino acids. CDR3 nucleotides: TGTGCCAGCAGCCAAGAAGCGGCCGGGGAGCTGTTTTTT. Its protein is CASSQEAAGELFF.

This clonotype was seen ten or more times. The chain recombines TRBV28 with TRBJ2-1; 9 bases are a match to TRBD2. The ends lost 2 bases at V and 4 bases at J; junction bases unmatched: 3. Germline V CDR1 and CDR2: MDHEN, SYDVKM. The CDR3 loop spans 15 amino acids. As DNA, the CDR3 is TGTGCCAGCAGTTTAGCGGGGGGGACATACAATGAGCAGTTCTTC. This translates into CASSLAGGTYNEQFF. Full variable domain (outside the CDR3, taken from reference TRBV28 and TRBJ2-1): DVKVTQSSRYLVKRTGEKVFLECVQDMDHENMFWYRQDPGLGLRLIYFSYDVKMKEKGDIPEGYSVSREKKERFSLILESASTNQTSMYLCASSLAGGTYNEQFFGPGTRLTVL.

The sample holds many counts of this clonotype. The CDR3 DNA follows: TGTGCCAGCGCCGGCGGGACAGGGACCTACGAGCAGTACTTC. Protein: CASAGGTGTYEQYF. V usage is TRBV4-2 and J usage is TRBJ2-7; 9 nucleotides line up with TRBD1. The J segment lost 2 bases and the V segment lost 8 bases, leaving 7 bases of the junction unmatched. The length of the CDR3 is 14 residues. Germline CDR1 is LGHNA and CDR2 is YNFKEQ.

At least ten counts were recorded for this clonotype. CDR3 residues: CASSLAPQMDTQYF. The CDR3 nucleotides read TGTGCCAGCAGCTTGGCTCCACAGATGGATACGCAGTATTTT. The rearrangement uses TRBV5-5 and TRBJ2-3; D gene uncertain. The CDR3 contains 14 residues. V was pared by 0 bases and J by 6 bases, with 11 bases between. Germline V gene data show CDR1 as SGHKS and CDR2 as YYEKEE (reference sequence). Based on the CDR3 plus reference TRBV5-5 and TRBJ2-3, the full variable domain is DAGVTQSPTHLIKTRGQQVTLRCSPISGHKSVSWYQQVLGQGPQFIFQYYEKEERGRGNFPDRFSARQFPNYSSELNVNALLLGDSALYLCASSLAPQMDTQYFGPGTRLTVL.

In this sample, this clonotype turned up many times. The V and J genes are TRBV7-9 and TRBJ2-5; 9 nucleotides agree with TRBD2. The germline gives CDR1 SEHNR, CDR2 FQNEAQ (reference sequence). V trimming: 5 bases; J trimming: 7 bases; junction bases outside the gene matches: 17. CDR3 size: 17 residues. CDR3 region: CASSQGLAGSAPGTQYF. The CDR3 DNA follows: TGTGCCAGCAGCCAAGGCCTAGCGGGGTCCGCACCAGGGACCCAGTACTTC.